The 28 T cell receptor beta chains below all came from one sample that was sequenced in a study of T cells after posttransplantation cyclophosphamide. Only in-frame clones appear in the TCRdb table, and some are missing; sequencing was by immunoSEQ multiplex PCR. The repertoire consists of 16,000 or so clones, none detected only once. A marrow graft followed busulfan-fludarabine conditioning, with cyclophosphamide on days +3 and +4. This specimen consisted of PBMCs, obtained after allogeneic stem cell transplant with posttransplant cyclophosphamide. Every receptor here comes from a female patient between 30 and 39 years old who received an allogeneic stem cell transplant from a related donor, was CMV-positive, and had no GVHD. The T cells may partly be graft donor cells.

This clone was recorded many times. The CDR3 DNA reads as TGTGCCAGCAGCTTCCTAAGCACAGATACGCAGTATTTT. Protein sequence: CASSFLSTDTQYF. This rearrangement joins TRBV5-4 to TRBJ2-3; D is ambiguous. Trimming removed 2 bases at V and 0 bases at J, with 4 bases between. This CDR3 contains 13 residues. Germline V CDR1 and CDR2: SGHNT, YYREEE (reference sequence).

At least ten counts were recorded for this clone. The rearrangement joins TRBV7-2 to TRBJ1-2; 8 nucleotides align to TRBD1. The CDR3 runs 14 residues. The germline CDR1 and CDR2 sequences are SGHTA and FQGNSA. The V segment lost 5 bases and the J segment 6 bases; nucleotides outside the gene matches: 8. In DNA form, the CDR3 reads TGTGCCAGCAGCCCAGGGGGCCGAGGGAATGGCTACACCTTC. Translation gives CASSPGGRGNGYTF.

This clone was counted at least ten times. This chain links TRBV28 with TRBJ1-2; possible D gene TRBD1, 5 bases. The ends were cut back, 4 bases at V and 0 bases at J, with 15 bases in the middle. The CDR3 consists of 16 residues. CDR1 is MDHEN and CDR2 is SYDVKM in the germline V gene. The CDR3 loop is CASSSYDSRSNYGYTF. CDR3 sequence (DNA): TGTGCCAGCAGTTCGTACGACAGTCGCTCTAACTATGGCTACACCTTC.

In its sample, this clone was seen many times. V and J are TRBV6-5 and TRBJ2-7; maybe TRBD2 (5 bases). Trimming took off 0 bases at V and 4 bases at J, with 13 bases between the two ends. Germline V gives CDR1 MNHEY, CDR2 SVGAGI. The CDR3 spans 15 residues. In DNA, the CDR3 is TGTGCCAGCAGTTACTCACCTAGCAGGAGTTACGAGCAGTACTTC. Its translation is CASSYSPSRSYEQYF.

At least ten counts were recorded for this clone. The rearrangement joins TRBV30 to TRBJ1-3; D is perhaps TRBD1 (5 bases). V lost 5 bases and J 4 bases, leaving 15 bases between the germline ends. The CDR3 length is 14 residues. Germline CDR1 is GTSNPN and CDR2 is SVGIG (reference sequence). The CDR3 here is CAWWPWRDGNTIYF. In DNA, the CDR3 is TGTGCCTGGTGGCCCTGGAGGGACGGAAACACCATATATTTT.

This clone was recorded at least ten times. The V and J genes are TRBV2 and TRBJ2-6; perhaps TRBD2 as D (8 bases). Trimming took 8 bases from V and 2 from J, leaving 16 bases between them. This CDR3 is built from 16 residues. The germline gives CDR1 SNHLY, CDR2 FYNNEI. The chain's CDR3 is CASRDSGRTGANVLTF. Here the CDR3 DNA reads TGTGCCAGCCGGGACAGCGGGAGAACTGGGGCCAACGTCCTGACTTTC.

The sample holds many counts of this clone. The V and J genes are TRBV28 and TRBJ2-7; maybe TRBD2 (6 bases). The ends were cut back, 10 bases at V and 2 bases at J, with 15 bases in the middle. The germline V gene has CDR1 MDHEN and CDR2 SYDVKM. The length of the CDR3 is 13 residues. CDR3 loop: CATLSGFAYEQYF. CDR3 bases: TGTGCCACCCTGAGCGGGTTCGCCTACGAGCAGTACTTC.

Many counts were recorded for this clone. The genes are TRBV30 and TRBJ2-1, with 7 bases aligning to TRBD2. With 8 bases clipped from V and 7 bases from J, the junction kept 8 bases outside the gene matches. Germline lookup yields CDR1 GTSNPN and CDR2 SVGIG (reference sequence). The CDR3 covers 12 residues. Here the CDR3 reads CAIERGGNEQFF. The CDR3 nucleotides are TGTGCCATAGAGCGGGGAGGGAATGAGCAGTTCTTC.

This clone was picked up many times. The CDR3 spells CASSRKTGASETQYF. CDR3 in DNA: TGTGCCAGCAGCAGGAAGACAGGGGCCAGCGAGACCCAGTACTTC. This chain connects TRBV14 to TRBJ2-5, with 8 bases aligning to TRBD1. The germline V gene has CDR1 SGHDN and CDR2 FVKESK. V lost 5 bases, J lost 5 bases, and 10 bases stayed unmatched. The CDR3 covers 15 residues. Supplemented by reference TRBV14 and TRBJ2-5, the full variable domain reads EAGVTQFPSHSVIEKGQTVTLRCDPISGHDNLYWYRRVMGKEIKFLLHFVKESKQDESGMPNNRFLAERTGGTYSTLKVQPAELEDSGVYFCASSRKTGASETQYFGPGTRLLVL.

The sample holds many counts of this clone. The CDR3 reads CSVEVPDRGRRETQYF. DNA of the CDR3: TGCAGCGTTGAAGTCCCGGACAGGGGAAGGCGGGAGACCCAGTACTTC. This chain joins TRBV29-1 and TRBJ2-5, with 9 bases identical to TRBD1. CDR1 is SQVTM, CDR2 ANQGSEA, per germline. V was clipped by 1 base and J by 5 bases; unmatched bases: 11. This CDR3 is 16 amino acids long.

This clone has at least ten counts. This chain uses TRBV27 with TRBJ1-3; possibly TRBD1 for D (6 bases). Germline-derived CDR1 and CDR2 are MNHEY and SMNVEV (reference sequence). The V gene lost 5 bases and the J gene lost 4 bases, with 12 bases spanning the gap. The CDR3 length is 14 residues. CDR3: CASSPGQSGNTIYF. CDR3 in DNA: TGTGCCAGCAGTCCGGGACAATCCGGAAACACCATATATTTT.

This clone was counted ten times or more. The gene calls are TRBV4-1 and TRBJ1-5, with D uncertain. Trimming stripped 0 bases from V and 9 bases from J, with 9 bases between. Germline assignment: CDR1 MGHRA and CDR2 YSYEKL. There are 13 residues in the CDR3. CDR3 bases: TGCGCCAGCAGCCAAGAATCGTCCGGGCCCCAGCATTTT. Its translation is CASSQESSGPQHF.

This clone showed up many times. This rearrangement joins TRBV5-8 to TRBJ2-5; 7 nucleotides align to TRBD1. The CDR3 runs to 14 residues. Germline CDR1 SGHTS, CDR2 YDEGEE. The ends lost 4 bases at V and 4 bases at J; junction bases unmatched: 7. The CDR3 DNA sequence: TGTGCCAGCAGCCCAGGACAGGTAGGAGAGACCCAGTACTTC. It translates to CASSPGQVGETQYF.

This clone was recorded many times. V usage is TRBV7-9 and J usage is TRBJ2-5; 9 nucleotides line up with TRBD2. The CDR3 extends over 19 amino acids. J was trimmed by 4 bases and V by 1 base; bases with no gene match: 16. Looked up from germline, CDR1 is SEHNR and CDR2 is FQNEAQ (reference sequence). CDR3 residues: CASSLGPKLAGLKVETQYF. The CDR3 DNA reads TGTGCCAGCAGCTTAGGGCCGAAGCTAGCGGGATTGAAGGTAGAGACCCAGTACTTC.

This clone was recorded at least ten times. The V gene is TRBV5-6, the J gene TRBJ2-2; TRBD2 might be the D (6 bases). The CDR3 runs to 15 residues. The germline V and J ends were trimmed by 7 bases and 4 bases, with 17 bases remaining between them. CDR1 and CDR2 from the germline V gene are SGHDT and YYEEEE. CDR3 protein: CASLGGVRPTGELFF. The CDR3 DNA sequence: TGTGCCAGCCTAGGAGGGGTCAGACCCACCGGGGAGCTGTTTTTT.

This clone came up many times. The gene calls are TRBV7-9 and TRBJ1-2; 7 bases align to TRBD1. The CDR3 is 13 residues long. From germline, CDR1 is SEHNR and CDR2 FQNEAQ (reference sequence). With V trimmed by 5 bases and J by 6 bases, 6 bases remained unmatched. The CDR3 is CASSPGTVNGYTF. The CDR3 bases are TGTGCCAGCAGCCCAGGGACAGTTAATGGCTACACCTTC.

There are many counts of this clone. The chain is built from TRBV11-3 and TRBJ2-1; 7 bases match TRBD1. The CDR3 consists of 17 residues. The J segment lost 0 bases and the V segment lost 5 bases, leaving 10 bases of the junction unmatched. Germline V gene data show CDR1 as SGHNT and CDR2 as YENEEA. The CDR3 reads CASSMIRDSNSYNEQFF. The CDR3 DNA reads as TGTGCCAGCAGCATGATACGGGACAGCAACTCCTACAATGAGCAGTTCTTC.

There are many counts of this clone. This chain links TRBV7-2 with TRBJ1-2, with D possibly being TRBD1 (5 bases). Germline V gives CDR1 SGHTA, CDR2 FQGNSA. V lost 2 bases, J lost 6 bases, and 16 bases lay in between. This CDR3 has 15 residues. The CDR3 bases are TGTGCCAGCAGCTTACTCCCGCACGGGGGTGATGGCTACACCTTC. Translating gives CASSLLPHGGDGYTF. Looking up the rest from reference TRBV7-2 and TRBJ1-2 gives the full variable domain: GAGVSQSPSNKVTEKGKDVELRCDPISGHTALYWYRQSLGQGLEFLIYFQGNSAPDKSGLPSDRFSAERTGGSVSTLTIQRTQQEDSAVYLCASSLLPHGGDGYTFGSGTRLTVV.

The table lists this clone with many counts. The chain combines TRBV30 with TRBJ2-7, with D maybe TRBD2 (6 bases). The CDR3 spans 16 residues. Trimming cost V 3 bases and J 4 bases, with 22 bases left between them. CDR1 and CDR2 (germline): GTSNPN, SVGIG (reference sequence). The CDR3 nucleotides read TGTGCCTGGAGCCCTGTACGGCGGGGTGGTGGGTACGAGCAGTACTTC. It translates to CAWSPVRRGGGYEQYF.

This clone was recorded many times. This chain joins TRBV19 and TRBJ2-1; 9 positions agree with TRBD1. CDR3 length equals 17 residues. The V segment lost 3 bases and the J segment 1 base; nucleotides outside the gene matches: 7. CDR1 and CDR2 from the germline V gene are LNHDA and SQIVND (reference sequence). DNA of the CDR3: TGTGCCAGTAGTATGGGGACAGGGAGCCCTTCCTACAATGAGCAGTTCTTC. Translating gives CASSMGTGSPSYNEQFF.

This clone occurred many times. The V gene is TRBV28, the J gene TRBJ2-6, with D possibly matching TRBD1 (5 bases). V was shortened by 2 bases and J by 0 bases, with 14 bases between the two germline ends. CDR1 and CDR2 (germline): MDHEN, SYDVKM. The CDR3 is 18 residues long. CDR3 region: CASSLGQGPLSGANVLTF. For the CDR3, the DNA is TGTGCCAGCAGTTTAGGGCAGGGTCCCCTCTCTGGGGCCAACGTCCTGACTTTC. The variable domain in full, with the rest retrieved from reference TRBV28 and TRBJ2-6, is DVKVTQSSRYLVKRTGEKVFLECVQDMDHENMFWYRQDPGLGLRLIYFSYDVKMKEKGDIPEGYSVSREKKERFSLILESASTNQTSMYLCASSLGQGPLSGANVLTFGAGSRLTVL.

In its sample, this clone was seen many times. The V and J genes are TRBV10-1 and TRBJ2-7; the D gene is possibly TRBD2 (7 bases). V lost 3 bases to trimming and J lost 3 bases, with 15 bases between them. CDR3 length: 15 amino acids. Germline V gene sequence: CDR1 WNHNN, CDR2 SYGVQD (reference sequence). CDR3 protein: CASSDRRGPLYEQYF. In DNA form, the CDR3 reads TGCGCCAGCAGTGATCGGCGGGGGCCCCTCTACGAGCAGTACTTC.

This clone was recorded at least ten times. CDR3 protein: CASSLGGEQFF. CDR3 sequence (DNA): TGTGCCAGCAGCTTAGGAGGTGAGCAGTTCTTC. The chain uses TRBV11-2 and TRBJ2-1; no clear D gene. Germline V CDR1 and CDR2: SGHAT, FQNNGV. V dropped 1 base and J dropped 9 bases, with 4 bases sitting between them. The CDR3 totals 11 residues.

This clone was seen repeatedly, ten times or more. The chain is built from TRBV28 and TRBJ2-7, with 8 bases that match TRBD2. This CDR3 is 15 amino acids long. V shed 1 base and J 2 bases; nucleotides not matched to a gene: 4. Per germline, CDR1 MDHEN and CDR2 SYDVKM. CDR3 region: CASSLSAGGTYEQYF. The CDR3 DNA is TGTGCCAGCAGTTTATCCGCGGGAGGAACCTACGAGCAGTACTTC.

Ten or more counts support this clone. The gene calls are TRBV19 and TRBJ2-1, with D tentatively TRBD1 (5 bases). The CDR3 sequence is 16 residues long. The germline gives CDR1 LNHDA, CDR2 SQIVND (reference sequence). Trimming stripped 3 bases from V and 5 bases from J, with 17 bases between. The CDR3 DNA reads as TGTGCCAGTAGTATCCGCAGACAGACGAGGAACAATGAGCAGTTCTTC. Protein sequence: CASSIRRQTRNNEQFF.

This clone was counted ten times or more. The chain is built from TRBV30 and TRBJ1-4; a weak D match, TRBD1 (6 bases). The CDR3 has 18 amino acids. Deletions cut 0 bases from V and 7 bases from J, with 24 bases between. Germline values: CDR1 GTSNPN, CDR2 SVGIG (reference sequence). The chain's CDR3 is CAWSVAGTYQPRGEKLFF. In nucleotides, the CDR3 is TGTGCCTGGAGTGTAGCAGGGACATACCAGCCGAGGGGTGAAAAACTGTTTTTT.

This clone was seen repeatedly, ten times or more. The chain employs TRBV7-6 and TRBJ2-7; D is perhaps TRBD1 (6 bases). V gave up 3 bases and J gave up 1 base, with 7 bases separating them. Germline-derived CDR1 and CDR2 are SGHVS and FNYEAQ. This CDR3 is 13 amino acids long. CDR3 in amino acids: CASSFGQSYEQYF. In DNA form, the CDR3 reads TGTGCCAGCAGCTTCGGACAGTCCTACGAGCAGTACTTC.

The sample holds many counts of this clone. V and J are TRBV5-1 and TRBJ2-7; D remains unclear. With 0 bases removed from V and 3 bases from J, the gap between germline ends came to 10 bases. The CDR3 runs to 14 residues. The germline gives CDR1 SGHRS, CDR2 YFSETQ. DNA for the CDR3: TGCGCCAGCAGCTTGGGACTGCAGCGCTACGAGCAGTACTTC. Its protein is CASSLGLQRYEQYF.